What follows are 16 T cell receptor beta chains derived from one specimen sequenced in a study of blood T cell repertoires in COVID-19. Sequencing used immunoSEQ multiplex PCR; TCRdb keeps in-frame clones, though not all of them. The sample yields 250,000 to 300,000 clones, roughly nine tenths seen once. The specimen sequenced was PBMCs or T cells enriched from blood (not recorded which). The origin of the receptors is a woman in her forties or fifties who had been exposed to COVID-19.

J is TRBJ2-1 and V is TRBV5-6, with a possible D match to TRBD1 (6 bases). The germline gives CDR1 SGHDT, CDR2 YYEEEE. The CDR3 totals 13 residues. V was clipped by 4 bases and J by 10 bases, with 15 bases between them. CDR3 amino acids: CASSLTGYGEQFF. The DNA for the CDR3 is TGTGCCAGCAGCCTAACAGGGTACGGGGAGCAGTTCTTC.

The J gene is TRBJ1-2, the V gene TRBV27; D may be TRBD1 (6 bases). This CDR3 has 14 amino acids. Germline lookup yields CDR1 MNHEY and CDR2 SMNVEV (reference sequence). V was trimmed by 3 bases and J by 6 bases, leaving 14 bases between them. The CDR3 is CASSFSQGRDGYTF. DNA of the CDR3: TGTGCCAGCAGTTTCTCCCAGGGGAGGGATGGCTACACCTTC.

The DNA of the CDR3 is TGTGCCAGCACCACGAATTACAGGGGTTCAGCCTATGGCTACACCTTC. Translating it yields CASTTNYRGSAYGYTF. The J gene is TRBJ1-2, the V gene TRBV27; 7 bases align to TRBD1. V was pared by 7 bases and J by 4 bases, with 15 bases of the junction left unmatched. Germline assignment: CDR1 MNHEY and CDR2 SMNVEV (reference sequence). The CDR3 has 16 amino acids.

This clone was observed a few times. The chain is built from TRBV24-1 and TRBJ2-1; D may be TRBD2 (7 bases). Per the germline V gene, CDR1 is KGHDR and CDR2 is SFDVKD. V was pared by 11 bases and J by 10 bases, with 14 bases between. This CDR3 is built from 11 residues. CDR3 amino acids: CAIQRGGEQFF. The CDR3 region has the DNA TGTGCCATCCAAAGGGGGGGCGAGCAGTTCTTC.

This clone has just one count. The chain recombines TRBV3-1 (or the pseudogene TRBV3-2) with TRBJ2-7; TRBD1 might be the D (6 bases). Germline V gene lookup returns CDR1 LGHDT and CDR2 YNNKEL (reference sequence). Trimming pared 4 bases from V and 2 bases from J, leaving 15 bases between. The CDR3 has 15 amino acids. CDR3 residues: CASSPTWGPTYEQYF. In nucleotides, the CDR3 is TGTGCCAGCAGCCCAACTTGGGGGCCAACCTACGAGCAGTACTTC.

The V call is TRBV6-1, the J call TRBJ1-5, with a tentative D call TRBD1 (5 bases). Trimming removed 3 bases at V and 4 bases at J, with 13 bases between. From germline, CDR1 is MNHNS and CDR2 SASEGT. The CDR3 runs 15 residues. The CDR3 reads CASSEFDKGNQPQHF. Here the CDR3 DNA reads TGTGCCAGCAGTGAGTTTGATAAGGGGAATCAGCCCCAGCATTTT.

The V gene is TRBV5-6, the J gene TRBJ1-2; 8 bases line up with TRBD1. V lost 0 bases and J lost 4; bases outside the gene matches: 2. CDR1 is SGHDT and CDR2 is YYEEEE in the germline V gene. The CDR3 contains 14 residues. CDR3 in amino acids: CASSLGDRPYGYTF. The CDR3 nucleotides are TGTGCCAGCAGCTTGGGGGACAGGCCCTATGGCTACACCTTC.

J is TRBJ1-2 and V is TRBV19; D remains unclear. V lost 0 bases and J lost 4, with 12 bases in between. The CDR3 runs 15 residues. Per the germline V gene, CDR1 is LNHDA and CDR2 is SQIVND (reference sequence). The CDR3 protein is CASSIEDGRLYGYTF. The CDR3 DNA follows: TGTGCCAGTAGTATAGAAGATGGCAGACTCTATGGCTACACCTTC.

This chain uses TRBV4-1 with TRBJ1-1; weak D call: TRBD1 (6 bases). V was shortened by 4 bases and J by 7 bases, with 19 bases between the two germline ends. The V gene's germline CDR1 is MGHRA and CDR2 YSYEKL. This CDR3 has 15 amino acids. CDR3 sequence reads: CASSLQRGPLLEAFF. DNA for the CDR3: TGCGCCAGCAGCCTTCAGCGGGGGCCTTTACTTGAAGCTTTCTTT.

The chain carries TRBV5-1 and TRBJ2-5, with 12 bases that match TRBD2. Unmatched junction bases numbered 11, after V lost 4 bases and J lost 7 bases. The CDR3 loop spans 16 amino acids. Per the germline V gene, CDR1 is SGHRS and CDR2 is YFSETQ. This chain's CDR3 is CASSRTSGAPDGTQYF. For the CDR3, the DNA is TGCGCCAGCAGCCGGACTAGCGGGGCCCCCGATGGGACCCAGTACTTC.

This clone was observed a handful of times. This chain connects TRBV7-2 to TRBJ1-5, with D possibly matching TRBD1 (5 bases). CDR1 and CDR2 from the germline V gene are SGHTA and FQGNSA. V dropped 5 bases and J dropped 2 bases, with 16 bases sitting between them. The CDR3 length is 16 residues. This CDR3 reads CASSADSPTGNQPQHF. In DNA form, the CDR3 reads TGTGCCAGCAGCGCCGACAGCCCCACGGGCAATCAGCCCCAGCATTTT.

The CDR3 spells CASSQRAGENQPQHF. The CDR3 DNA follows: TGCGCCAGCAGCCAAAGGGCAGGGGAAAATCAGCCCCAGCATTTT. V gene TRBV4-1 combines with J gene TRBJ1-5; D may be TRBD1 (6 bases). Trimming pared 2 bases from V and 4 bases from J, leaving 12 bases between. CDR3 length: 15 amino acids. Germline-derived CDR1 and CDR2 are MGHRA and YSYEKL.

This chain joins TRBV28 and TRBJ2-5; tentative D call: TRBD2 (5 bases). CDR1 MDHEN and CDR2 SYDVKM come from the germline V gene. The CDR3 length is 16 residues. V lost 8 bases to trimming and J lost 5 bases, with 24 bases between them. In DNA form, the CDR3 reads TGTGCCAGCGTCGAGGGAAGTGCAGTCCGTAGGGAGACCCAGTACTTC. Translating gives CASVEGSAVRRETQYF.

The chain uses TRBV11-2 and TRBJ1-1; weak D call: TRBD1 (5 bases). Per the germline V gene, CDR1 is SGHAT and CDR2 is FQNNGV. Trimming pared 5 bases from V and 5 bases from J, leaving 24 bases between. The CDR3 has 17 amino acids. This CDR3 reads CASSPHRGSGFGTEAFF. The CDR3 nucleotides read TGTGCCAGCAGCCCCCACCGGGGGTCGGGGTTCGGAACTGAAGCTTTCTTT.

The chain uses TRBV18 and TRBJ2-1; 8 bases fit TRBD1. Germline V gene sequence: CDR1 KGHSH, CDR2 LQKENI. This CDR3 contains 15 residues. V trimming: 2 bases; J trimming: 4 bases; junction bases outside the gene matches: 4. The CDR3 protein is CASSPIGTGYNEQFF. The DNA for the CDR3 is TGTGCCAGCTCACCAATCGGGACAGGATACAATGAGCAGTTCTTC.

This clone was seen a few times. The rearrangement joins TRBV28 to TRBJ2-2, with 14 bases fitting TRBD2. The CDR3 is 15 amino acids. Germline V CDR1 and CDR2: MDHEN, SYDVKM. With 5 bases clipped from V and 7 bases from J, the junction kept 3 bases outside the gene matches. The chain's CDR3 is CASSQGLAGVGELFF. In nucleotides, the CDR3 is TGTGCCAGCAGTCAGGGACTAGCGGGGGTCGGGGAGCTGTTTTTT.